One T cell receptor (beta chain) is described in this entry. What it binds is unknown. When sampled, the donors appeared nominally healthy, though they likely had unrecorded immune exposures. The data derive from a study of cytomegalovirus exposure and HLA in healthy donors. Findings and caveats of the study: High sensitivity and specificity were reportedly achieved when the classifier diagnosed cytomegalovirus status.

Germline CDR1 is MGHRA and CDR2 is YSYEKL. The CDR3 length is 15 residues. Trimming removed 4 bases from V and 6 bases from J, with 17 bases in between. PCR involved 60 Vbeta and 13 Jbeta primers. Here immunoSEQ multiplex PCR was the method, and the copy in TCRdb shows in-frame clones only, minus some. The sample shows 150,000 to 200,000 clones, 78% of them seen only once. The genes are TRBV4-1 and TRBJ2-3; D gene unclear. Material for sequencing was PBMCs. The sequence derives from a woman aged 45-60 years in good health and CMV-seropositive. The CDR3 nucleotides read TGCGCCAGCAGCCGGGTCGGTAGTCGGGTGGATACGCAGTATTTT. This encodes CASSRVGSRVDTQYF.